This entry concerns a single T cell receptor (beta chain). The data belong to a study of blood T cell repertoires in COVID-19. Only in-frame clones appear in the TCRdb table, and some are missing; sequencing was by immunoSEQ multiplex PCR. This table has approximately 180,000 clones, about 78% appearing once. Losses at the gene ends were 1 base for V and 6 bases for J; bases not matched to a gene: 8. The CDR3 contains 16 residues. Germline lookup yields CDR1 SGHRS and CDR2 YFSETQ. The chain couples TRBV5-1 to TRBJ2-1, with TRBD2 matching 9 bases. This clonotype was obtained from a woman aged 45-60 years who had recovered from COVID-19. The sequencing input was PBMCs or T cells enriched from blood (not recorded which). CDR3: CASSLRAGGPSNEQFF. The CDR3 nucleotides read TGCGCCAGCAGCTTGCGGGCGGGAGGGCCCTCCAATGAGCAGTTCTTC.